This T cell receptor (beta chain) was sequenced in a study of preoperative IRX-2 immunotherapy in early breast cancer (dated by TCRdb to between 2018 and 2021). Receptor libraries were prepared by the immunoSEQ multiplex PCR assay. TCRdb retrieved this table from immuneACCESS and kept in-frame rearrangements only. Not all clones are present; in checked studies, unresolved V genes account for under half, and no reason is known for the remainder. The sample table lists around 39,000 clones, approximately 94% of them with a count of one. The ten largest account for over 1.5% of the sample. Including the terminal cysteine and phenylalanine, the CDR3 comprises 14 residues. Kept here is only the CDR3 DNA, which spans 42 bases and is read in frame from base 1. V and J lose 4 bases and 5 bases, and a span of 15 bases separates them. The germline V gene yields SGHRS for CDR1 and YFSETQ for CDR2. A note on this clone: Its antigen specificity is not known. The record has no base qualities; no much larger clone is one base away.

Read against the paper, the sample's treatment or condition label means: preoperative locoregional IRX-2 cytokine immunotherapy. The samples were obtained from a phase Ib study that tested preoperative, locoregional IRX-2 cytokine immunotherapy designed to prime immune responses. Before surgery, IRX-2 was given to the donors, who were patients with early-stage breast cancer. The source material was tumor tissue, sampled after IRX-2 immunotherapy. The V gene is TRBV5-1 and the J gene is TRBJ2-5, with the D gene not clear enough to name. The clonotype was recovered from a human donor with breast cancer. The bases are TGCGCCAGCAGCGGCTCGAACCCCGGGGAGACCCAGTACTTC. Translated, it reads CASSGSNPGETQYF.